This T cell receptor (beta chain) was identified in a study of blood T cells in healthy people across ages. The authors ran a second PCR of roughly 6 to 12 cycles using a sample-barcoded 5' primer and a J-beta primer mix. Individual samples furnished no less than 3 million CDR3-containing paired-end reads apiece. TCRdb analysed the 5' RACE reads with MiXCR anew, one entry per CDR3 protein. The sample records 650,000 to 800,000 distinct CDR3 sequences, around two fifths being singletons. PBMCs, at least 6.5 million per sample, were isolated. Trimming pared 9 bases from V and 0 bases from J, leaving 18 bases between. This CDR3 is 15 amino acids long. Looked up from germline, CDR1 is SEHNR and CDR2 is FQNEAQ (reference sequence).

This receptor was obtained from a man in his sixties in good health. The rearrangement uses TRBV7-9 and TRBJ2-7, with D perhaps given as TRBD1 or TRBD2 (6 bases each). Sequenced input: blood. Here the CDR3 reads CASDDTGRNSYEQYF. CDR3 coding DNA: TGTGCCAGTGACGATACAGGGAGGAACTCCTACGAGCAGTACTTC.